Each of the 10 T cell receptor beta chains below was sequenced from the same sample in a study of glioma-infiltrating T cells after dendritic cell vaccination. The method was immunoSEQ multiplex PCR; TCRdb's version includes in-frame clones alone and lacks a portion of them. Among 93,000 or so clones listed, roughly 76% were seen once. Sequenced material: blood, taken before dendritic cell vaccination. The source is a human donor with glioblastoma.

The chain carries TRBV18 and TRBJ1-3; a possible D gene is TRBD1 (5 bases). Germline assignment: CDR1 KGHSH and CDR2 LQKENI. Trimming shortened V by 1 base and J by 0 bases, and 7 bases separated the two germline ends. This CDR3 is built from 15 residues. In DNA form, the CDR3 reads TGTGCCAGCTCACCACAGACAGACTCTGGAAACACCATATATTTT. Translated: CASSPQTDSGNTIYF.

The gene calls are TRBV11-3 and TRBJ1-2, with D maybe TRBD1 (5 bases). Trimming removed 3 bases from V and 6 bases from J, with 8 bases in between. In germline, CDR1 is SGHNT, CDR2 YENEEA. CDR3 length equals 12 residues. The CDR3 region is CASSFGGDGYTF. The DNA of the CDR3 is TGTGCCAGCAGCTTCGGGGGGGATGGCTACACCTTC.

The chain recombines TRBV10-3 with TRBJ2-7; tentatively, D is TRBD1 (6 bases). The CDR3 covers 15 residues. Looked up from germline, CDR1 is ENHRY and CDR2 is SYGVKD. Deletions cut 0 bases from V and 2 bases from J, with 11 bases between. The CDR3 DNA reads as TGTGCCATCAGTGAGTCGGGCAGGGGCCCCTACGAGCAGTACTTC. This translates into CAISESGRGPYEQYF.

This rearrangement joins TRBV6-5 to TRBJ2-5, with 12 bases lining up with TRBD1. Trimming at V came to 6 bases and at J to 4 bases, leaving 3 bases not matched to a gene. This CDR3 contains 14 residues. The germline gives CDR1 MNHEY, CDR2 SVGAGI. The CDR3 is CASSRDRGRETQYF. The CDR3 DNA follows: TGTGCCAGCAGCCGGGACAGGGGGCGAGAGACCCAGTACTTC.

V gene TRBV2 combines with J gene TRBJ1-5; 8 nucleotides line up with TRBD1. Germline V gives CDR1 SNHLY, CDR2 FYNNEI. V lost 10 bases to trimming and J lost 5 bases; unmatched junction nucleotides: 10. CDR3 size: 14 residues. The CDR3 coding sequence is TGTGCCACTAACCGGGACAGGTATGATCAGCCCCAGCATTTT. It encodes CATNRDRYDQPQHF.

This clone was counted once. This chain joins TRBV18 and TRBJ2-3; 15 nucleotides agree with TRBD2. Looked up from germline, CDR1 is KGHSH and CDR2 is LQKENI. This CDR3 is 16 amino acids long. Trimming took 3 bases from V and 4 from J; bases not matched to a gene: 2. CDR3 region: CASSPGLAGGSDTQYF. The CDR3 DNA sequence: TGTGCCAGCTCACCGGGACTAGCGGGGGGATCAGATACGCAGTATTTT. Variable domain in full (rest from reference TRBV18 and TRBJ2-3): NAGVMQNPRHLVRRRGQEARLRCSPMKGHSHVYWYRQLPEEGLKFMVYLQKENIIDESGMPKERFSAEFPKEGPSILRIQQVVRGDSAAYFCASSPGLAGGSDTQYFGPGTRLTVL.

The chain uses TRBV13 and TRBJ2-5; TRBD2 aligns across 14 bases. The V gene's germline CDR1 is PRHDT and CDR2 FYEKMQ (reference sequence). The CDR3 contains 19 residues. The V gene end was trimmed by 4 bases and the J gene end by 0 bases; junction bases not matched to a gene: 10. The CDR3 sequence: CASSSHLGLAGENQETQYF. DNA for the CDR3: TGTGCCAGCAGCTCCCACCTGGGACTAGCGGGGGAGAACCAAGAGACCCAGTACTTC.

Worth noting for this clone: Additional DNA sequences in this sample encode the identical CDR3. The rearrangement uses TRBV5-1 and TRBJ2-7; 10 bases agree with TRBD2. With 3 bases clipped from V and 4 bases from J, the junction kept 4 bases outside the gene matches. Germline lookup yields CDR1 SGHRS and CDR2 YFSETQ. The CDR3 consists of 14 residues. The CDR3 nucleotides are TGCGCCAGCAGCTCCGGACTAGCGGATTACGAGCAGTACTTC. Its translation: CASSSGLADYEQYF.

The CDR3 protein is CASSEFGGRSQTEGHEQYF. In DNA form, the CDR3 reads TGTGCCAGCAGTGAATTTGGCGGCAGGTCTCAAACCGAGGGCCACGAGCAGTACTTC. The chain couples TRBV2 to TRBJ2-7, with D tentatively TRBD2 (5 bases). Germline V CDR1 and CDR2: SNHLY, FYNNEI. The CDR3 is made up of 19 amino acids. V was trimmed by 2 bases and J by 5 bases, leaving 28 bases between them.

As for this clone: The sample contains more than one DNA sequence encoding this CDR3. CDR3 nucleotide sequence: TGTGCCAGTACCTCCCGGGGAGGGACGGGGGAAGAGACCCAGTACTTC. It is translated as CASTSRGGTGEETQYF. J is TRBJ2-5 and V is TRBV19; 7 nucleotides agree with TRBD2. Germline V lookup: CDR1 LNHDA, CDR2 SQIVND (reference sequence). The length of the CDR3 is 16 residues. The V segment lost 7 bases and the J segment 3 bases; nucleotides outside the gene matches: 14. Drawing the rest from reference TRBV19 and TRBJ2-5, the complete variable domain is DGGITQSPKYLFRKEGQNVTLSCEQNLNHDAMYWYRQDPGQGLRLIYYSQIVNDFQKGDIAEGYSVSREKKESFPLTVTSAQKNPTAFYLCASTSRGGTGEETQYFGPGTRLLVL.